This TCR beta chain appears in the sequencing data of a study of blood T cell repertoires in COVID-19. The wider study: Whether acute or convalescent, the COVID-19 samples came from the United States, Italy and Spain. Nucleic acid was either cDNA or gDNA, and it came from T cells, B-cell-depleted T cells, or PBMCs.

The CDR3 runs 13 residues. V was cut by 10 bases and J by 2 bases, with 11 bases left in between. CDR1 MNHNY and CDR2 SVGAGI come from the germline V gene (reference sequence). As processed by the authors: Amplified reference gene primers provided the basis for estimating nucleated cell counts. The data were produced by immunoSEQ multiplex PCR, yet TCRdb's version contains in-frame clones alone and is incomplete. The D gene and trimming were derived from the DNA, and the V and J assignments and clone size from that table. Here the sample spans tens of thousands of clones, about 80% being singletons. The chain employs TRBV6-6 and TRBJ2-2, with D perhaps matching TRBD2 (6 bases). Sequenced sample: peripheral blood. The receptor's source is a man aged 55 to 70 with active or convalescent COVID-19. This chain's CDR3 is CATGGSNTGELFF. The CDR3 region has the DNA TGTGCCACCGGAGGGTCCAACACCGGGGAGCTGTTTTTT.